The rows below give T cell receptor beta chains drawn from one sample of a study of molecular identifiers for immune sequencing clone quantification. Each CDR3 protein is one row after TCRdb ran MiXCR on the PCR reads. This table has 400,000 to 600,000 distinct CDR3 sequences, over 20% appearing once. Sequenced sample: naive CD8+ T cells from blood, with Jurkat cell RNA spiked in. Receptor source: a human donor in good health. Some libraries in this study had Jurkat cell RNA spiked in. The CDR3 runs from the conserved cysteine through the conserved F or W. D genes are given only for firm matches. A row's size may be missing; if present it is once, few, many or a size class.

J gene	D gene	clone size	V gene	CDR3 protein	CDR3 DNA
TRBJ2-1	-	-	TRBV5-3	CASSAVLSYNEQFF	TGTGCCAGCAGCGCCGTCCTCTCATACAATGAGCAGTTCTTC
TRBJ2-7	TRBD1	few	TRBV7-9	CASSWDRGLDEQYF	TGTGCCAGCAGCTGGGACAGGGGGCTCGACGAGCAGTACTTC
TRBJ1-4	-	-	TRBV4-1	CASSPGQAINERLFF	TGCGCCAGCAGCCCCGGGCAGGCGATTAATGAAAGACTGTTTTTT
TRBJ2-7	-	many	TRBV25-1	CASSESSGRNEQYF	TGTGCCAGCAGTGAATCCTCAGGGCGAAACGAGCAGTACTTC
TRBJ1-2	-	-	TRBV5-6	CASRPGPRYGYTF	TGTGCCAGCAGGCCGGGACCGCGCTATGGCTACACCTTC
TRBJ2-1	TRBD2	-	TRBV7-9	CASSTGLASEQFF	TGTGCCAGCAGCACGGGACTAGCAAGTGAGCAGTTCTTC
TRBJ2-7	TRBD1	few	TRBV6-5	CASSLMDRGSYEQYF	TGTGCCAGCAGTCTCATGGACAGGGGGTCTTACGAGCAGTACTTC
TRBJ2-7	-	once	TRBV4-1	CASSQQGRASYEQYF	TGCGCCAGCAGCCAACAAGGGCGGGCCTCCTACGAGCAGTACTTC
TRBJ2-5	-	-	TRBV15	CATRKKPTRFGYSQETQYF	TGTGCCACCAGGAAAAAGCCTACTCGGTTTGGATACAGCCAAGAGACCCAGTACTTC
TRBJ1-5	-	few	TRBV27	CASSWEGDSGLSGNQPQHF	TGTGCCAGCAGTTGGGAGGGAGATTCCGGATTATCGGGCAATCAGCCCCAGCATTTT
TRBJ2-5	TRBD2	few	TRBV6-4	CASSYGRPPPRETQYF	TGTGCCAGCAGCTACGGGAGGCCCCCCCCGCGCGAGACCCAGTACTTC
TRBJ2-5	-	many	TRBV4-3	CASSQEPGGYQETQYF	TGCGCCAGCAGCCAAGAGCCAGGAGGGTACCAAGAGACCCAGTACTTC
TRBJ1-5	-	many	TRBV12-3/TRBV12-4	CASSGIGQPQHF	TGTGCCAGCAGTGGAATTGGACAGCCCCAGCATTTT
TRBJ1-1	-	many	TRBV13	CASRTWGTEAFF	TGTGCCAGCCGGACATGGGGCACTGAAGCTTTCTTT
TRBJ2-3	TRBD2	few	TRBV7-6	CASSRGAGVLDTQYF	TGTGCCAGCAGCCGAGGGGCGGGAGTTCTAGATACGCAGTATTTT
TRBJ2-7	TRBD2	many	TRBV5-5	CASSLRSGGAYEQYF	TGTGCCAGCAGCTTGAGGAGCGGGGGAGCCTACGAGCAGTACTTC
TRBJ2-3	TRBD2	-	TRBV6-5	CASSYGSGGAQGTQYF	TGTGCCAGCAGTTACGGTAGCGGGGGGGCCCAAGGTACGCAGTATTTT
TRBJ2-7	TRBD1	few	TRBV7-6	CASSLAAGGSRYEQYF	TGTGCCAGCAGCTTAGCGGCAGGGGGCTCTAGGTACGAGCAGTACTTC
TRBJ1-1	-	-	TRBV6-2/TRBV6-3	CASSYSPPGGTEAFF	TGTGCCAGCAGTTACTCGCCCCCAGGAGGCACTGAAGCTTTCTTT
TRBJ1-3	TRBD1	few	TRBV7-9	CASSSSTGTVSSGNTIYF	TGTGCCAGCAGCTCGTCCACCGGGACAGTAAGCTCTGGAAACACCATATATTTT
TRBJ2-2	-	-	TRBV20-1	CSAGRAGELFF	TGCAGTGCCGGCCGAGCCGGGGAGCTGTTTTTT
TRBJ1-5	-	many	TRBV19	CASSSGTRSNQPQHF	TGTGCCAGTAGCTCAGGGACACGGAGTAATCAGCCCCAGCATTTT
TRBJ2-1	-	-	TRBV30	CAWSVAYNEQLF	TGTGCCTGGAGTGTAGCCTACAATGAGCAGCTCTTC
TRBJ2-3	TRBD2	many	TRBV7-8	CASSPTRAGGADTQYF	TGTGCCAGCAGCCCGACGAGGGCGGGGGGGGCAGATACGCAGTATTTT